Following are 29 T cell receptor beta chains from one sample sequenced in a study of T cell responses to AZD1222 COVID-19 vaccine. Clones were read by immunoSEQ multiplex PCR, and TCRdb kept only the in-frame ones, dropping some. The table shows more than 100,000 clones, with 92% occurring only once. This specimen consisted of peripheral blood, obtained on day 0 of AZD1222 vaccination. These receptors were obtained from an adult in good health.

The chain joins TRBV6-5 to TRBJ1-3; perhaps TRBD1 as D (5 bases). Trimming pared 0 bases from V and 1 base from J, leaving 10 bases between. Germline V gene lookup returns CDR1 MNHEY and CDR2 SVGAGI. The CDR3 is made up of 16 amino acids. The CDR3 sequence: CASSYSLGESGNTIYF. CDR3 coding DNA: TGTGCCAGCAGTTACTCTTTGGGGGAGTCTGGAAACACCATATATTTT.

This clone was recorded once. The chain couples TRBV9 to TRBJ2-3; TRBD2 agrees at 7 bases. This CDR3 is built from 19 residues. Germline CDR1 is SGDLS and CDR2 is YYNGEE. The ends lost 0 bases at V and 0 bases at J; junction bases unmatched: 13. The CDR3 DNA sequence: TGTGCCAGCAGCGTAGTGCGGGAGAGCATCGGGTCTAGCACAGATACGCAGTATTTT. Residues: CASSVVRESIGSSTDTQYF.

The V call is TRBV11-3, the J call TRBJ2-1; D possibly corresponds to TRBD1 (5 bases). Germline assignment: CDR1 SGHNT and CDR2 YENEEA. Trimming took off 1 base at V and 2 bases at J, with 9 bases between the two ends. The CDR3 runs 15 residues. The CDR3 region is CASSLGGRTYNEQFF. Written as DNA, the CDR3 is TGTGCCAGCAGCTTAGGGGGCCGAACCTACAATGAGCAGTTCTTC. The full variable domain, completed using reference TRBV11-3 and TRBJ2-1, is EAGVVQSPRYKIIEKKQPVAFWCNPISGHNTLYWYLQNLGQGPELLIRYENEEAVDDSQLPKDRFSAERLKGVDSTLKIQPAELGDSAVYLCASSLGGRTYNEQFFGPGTRLTVL.

V and J are TRBV24-1 and TRBJ2-1; 9 bases are shared with TRBD2. With V trimmed by 3 bases and J by 8 bases, 4 bases remained unmatched. CDR1 is KGHDR, CDR2 SFDVKD, per germline. The length of the CDR3 is 14 residues. The CDR3 sequence is CATSDGGTSHEQFF. In DNA, the CDR3 is TGTGCCACCAGTGATGGGGGGACTAGCCATGAGCAGTTCTTC.

This chain connects TRBV5-6 to TRBJ2-2; TRBD2 matches 7 bases. V trimming: 3 bases; J trimming: 5 bases; junction bases outside the gene matches: 10. The V gene's germline CDR1 is SGHDT and CDR2 YYEEEE. The CDR3 is 16 residues long. The CDR3 sequence: CASSSQGLSGTGELFF. The CDR3 bases are TGTGCCAGCAGCTCGCAGGGACTATCTGGGACCGGGGAGCTGTTTTTT.

The rearrangement uses TRBV11-2 and TRBJ2-7; no clear D. CDR3 length: 12 residues. The germline V and J ends were trimmed by 0 bases and 12 bases, with 12 bases remaining between them. The germline V gene encodes CDR1 SGHAT and CDR2 FQNNGV. The CDR3 is CASSLDARLLYF. The CDR3 DNA reads as TGTGCCAGCAGCTTAGATGCGCGGCTCCTGTACTTC.

The rearrangement joins TRBV29-1 to TRBJ2-1; no clear D. Germline lookup yields CDR1 SQVTM and CDR2 ANQGSEA. This CDR3 has 16 residues. Trimming stripped 6 bases from V and 0 bases from J, with 18 bases between. Written as DNA, the CDR3 is TGCAGCGTGGAGTCCCCTGAGAGAGTCTCCTACAATGAGCAGTTCTTC. This encodes CSVESPERVSYNEQFF.

In its sample, this clone was seen once. The gene calls are TRBV19 and TRBJ2-5, with D tentatively TRBD2 (5 bases). The germline V and J ends were trimmed by 5 bases and 3 bases, with 10 bases remaining between them. The CDR3 consists of 13 residues. CDR1 LNHDA and CDR2 SQIVND come from the germline V gene (reference sequence). Here the CDR3 reads CASSDGVKETQYF. In DNA, the CDR3 is TGTGCCAGTAGTGACGGGGTGAAAGAGACCCAGTACTTC.

The chain recombines TRBV29-1 with TRBJ2-7; a weak D match, TRBD1 (5 bases). V was clipped by 4 bases and J by 6 bases, with 19 bases between them. CDR1 and CDR2 (germline): SQVTM, ANQGSEA. The CDR3 covers 14 residues. The CDR3 reads CSVAGQPLLGEQYF. CDR3 DNA: TGCAGCGTTGCCGGACAACCACTACTGGGCGAGCAGTACTTC.

The J gene is TRBJ1-5, the V gene TRBV2, with TRBD1 matching over 7 bases. The J segment lost 2 bases and the V segment lost 6 bases, leaving 10 bases of the junction unmatched. CDR1 is SNHLY, CDR2 FYNNEI, per germline. The CDR3 is 16 residues long. This chain's CDR3 is CASRRQGNLGNQPQHF. The CDR3 DNA follows: TGTGCCAGCAGGAGACAGGGCAATTTAGGCAATCAGCCCCAGCATTTT.

This sequence joins TRBV18 and TRBJ1-5; 10 bases agree with TRBD1. The CDR3 is made up of 15 amino acids. Germline-derived CDR1 and CDR2 are KGHSH and LQKENI. Trimming at V came to 3 bases and at J to 6 bases, leaving 5 bases not matched to a gene. CDR3 sequence (DNA): TGTGCCAGCTCACCCGACAGGGGGCCAGGTCAGCCCCAGCATTTT. Translated, it gives CASSPDRGPGQPQHF.

The gene calls are TRBV13 and TRBJ1-1; D remains unclear. Germline loops: CDR1 PRHDT, CDR2 FYEKMQ (reference sequence). The CDR3 runs to 10 residues. The germline V and J ends were trimmed by 3 bases and 8 bases, with 4 bases remaining between them. The CDR3 region is CASSFHEAFF. Written as DNA, the CDR3 is TGTGCCAGCAGCTTCCACGAAGCTTTCTTT.

J is TRBJ1-5 and V is TRBV19; tentatively, D is TRBD1 (5 bases). V was pared by 3 bases and J by 1 base, with 10 bases between. Germline lookup yields CDR1 LNHDA and CDR2 SQIVND (reference sequence). This CDR3 has 15 residues. The CDR3: CASSIRVGSNQPQHF. CDR3 DNA sequence: TGTGCCAGTAGTATCAGGGTTGGGAGCAATCAGCCCCAGCATTTT.

This clone was recorded at least ten times. The genes are TRBV7-9 and TRBJ2-7, with 8 bases identical to TRBD1. The trim removed 3 bases at V and 5 bases at J, leaving 0 bases unmatched. Germline loops: CDR1 SEHNR, CDR2 FQNEAQ (reference sequence). CDR3 size: 12 residues. The CDR3 here is CASSLTGDEQYF. DNA for the CDR3: TGTGCCAGCAGCTTGACAGGGGACGAGCAGTACTTC.

This rearrangement joins TRBV3-1 (or the pseudogene TRBV3-2) to TRBJ1-5; the D gene is possibly TRBD1 (6 bases). The CDR3 loop spans 13 amino acids. Deletions cut 2 bases from V and 4 bases from J, with 6 bases between. Germline V gene data show CDR1 as LGHDT and CDR2 as YNNKEL (reference sequence). CDR3 sequence: CASSQTGNQPQHF. The CDR3, as DNA: TGTGCCAGCAGCCAAACAGGGAATCAGCCCCAGCATTTT.

The chain recombines TRBV5-4 with TRBJ1-2; 8 bases line up with TRBD1. The CDR3 length is 13 residues. Losses at the gene ends were 7 bases for V and 6 bases for J; bases not matched to a gene: 8. CDR1 is SGHNT and CDR2 is YYREEE in the germline V gene (reference sequence). The CDR3 DNA reads as TGTGCCAGCGGCCTATCGACAGGGGATGGCTACACCTTC. It specifies CASGLSTGDGYTF.

The chain couples TRBV20-1 to TRBJ2-3, with 7 nucleotides matching TRBD1. The CDR3 length is 11 residues. The ends lost 5 bases at V and 6 bases at J; junction bases unmatched: 2. In germline, CDR1 is DFQATT, CDR2 SNEGSKA (reference sequence). CDR3 protein: CSALDRDTQYF. The DNA for the CDR3 is TGCAGTGCTTTGGACAGGGATACGCAGTATTTT.

V and J are TRBV6-2 or TRBV6-3 and TRBJ1-3; no clear D gene. Per the germline V gene, CDR1 is MNHEY and CDR2 is SVGEGT. The length of the CDR3 is 12 residues. V was shortened by 2 bases and J by 7 bases, with 6 bases between the two germline ends. DNA of the CDR3: TGTGCCAGCAGTTACCCCGTCAACACCATATATTTT. Its protein is CASSYPVNTIYF.

The gene calls are TRBV12-3 or TRBV12-4 and TRBJ1-2; the D is unclear. V was cut by 4 bases and J by 14 bases, with 11 bases left in between. The CDR3 totals 10 residues. The CDR3 loop is CASSSTTGTF. CDR3 bases: TGTGCCAGCAGTTCCACAACTGGGACCTTC.

The chain has TRBV2 and TRBJ1-5, with 9 bases identical to TRBD1. In germline, CDR1 is SNHLY, CDR2 FYNNEI. CDR3 size: 16 residues. The V segment lost 8 bases and the J segment 4 bases; nucleotides outside the gene matches: 12. The CDR3 loop is CASSGQGAGANQPQHF. The DNA for the CDR3 is TGTGCCAGCTCGGGACAGGGCGCGGGGGCAAATCAGCCCCAGCATTTT.

This clone appeared a few times. This chain joins TRBV19 and TRBJ2-3; 13 positions match TRBD2. Germline V gives CDR1 LNHDA, CDR2 SQIVND (reference sequence). V lost 3 bases and J lost 2; bases outside the gene matches: 5. The CDR3 contains 17 residues. CDR3 coding DNA: TGTGCCAGTAGTATTAGGGGACTAGCGGGGAACACAGATACGCAGTATTTT. It encodes CASSIRGLAGNTDTQYF.

This clone was seen only once. This sequence joins TRBV2 and TRBJ1-1; tentatively, D is TRBD1 (5 bases). Trimming shortened V by 5 bases and J by 3 bases, and 10 bases separated the two germline ends. The CDR3 totals 13 residues. CDR1 and CDR2 from the germline V gene are SNHLY and FYNNEI. CDR3: CASSTDRHTEAFF. CDR3 sequence (DNA): TGTGCCAGCAGTACTGACAGACACACTGAAGCTTTCTTT.

The chain is built from TRBV9 and TRBJ1-6, with 7 bases identical to TRBD1. Germline-derived CDR1 and CDR2 are SGDLS and YYNGEE. J was trimmed by 6 bases and V by 3 bases; bases with no gene match: 6. The CDR3 is 15 residues long. For the CDR3, the DNA is TGTGCCAGCAGCGCATCGGGACAGAGTAATTCACCCCTCCACTTT. It specifies CASSASGQSNSPLHF.

The gene calls are TRBV5-5 and TRBJ1-4, with D possibly matching TRBD1 (5 bases). The CDR3 extends over 14 amino acids. Per the germline V gene, CDR1 is SGHKS and CDR2 is YYEKEE (reference sequence). The V gene lost 0 bases and the J gene lost 8 bases, with 11 bases spanning the gap. The chain's CDR3 is CASSLGFQGEKLFF. For the CDR3, the DNA is TGTGCCAGCAGCTTGGGATTCCAGGGAGAAAAACTGTTTTTT.

J is TRBJ1-1 and V is TRBV7-9; 7 positions agree with TRBD1. Germline CDR1 is SEHNR and CDR2 is FQNEAQ (reference sequence). V trimming: 5 bases; J trimming: 1 base; junction bases outside the gene matches: 4. The CDR3 sequence is 14 residues long. The CDR3: CASSVGGTNTEAFF. The CDR3, as DNA: TGTGCCAGCAGCGTAGGGGGCACGAACACTGAAGCTTTCTTT. The entire variable domain, with the rest obtained from reference TRBV7-9 and TRBJ1-1, is as follows: DTGVSQNPRHKITKRGQNVTFRCDPISEHNRLYWYRQTLGQGPEFLTYFQNEAQLEKSRLLSDRFSAERPKGSFSTLEIQRTEQGDSAMYLCASSVGGTNTEAFFGQGTRLTVV.

The V call is TRBV7-9, the J call TRBJ2-1; 9 bases are shared with TRBD2. This CDR3 spans 16 amino acids. Germline V lookup: CDR1 SEHNR, CDR2 FQNEAQ (reference sequence). J was trimmed by 9 bases and V by 5 bases; bases with no gene match: 14. CDR3 in amino acids: CASSLPKVAGVAEQFF. DNA for the CDR3: TGTGCCAGCAGCCTACCAAAGGTAGCGGGAGTCGCTGAGCAGTTCTTC.

V is TRBV27 and J is TRBJ1-1, with no clear D. From germline, CDR1 is MNHEY and CDR2 SMNVEV (reference sequence). CDR3 size: 11 residues. V was cut by 8 bases and J by 11 bases, with 15 bases left in between. This CDR3 is CASLLGSVAFF. The CDR3 region has the DNA TGTGCCAGCCTTCTCGGCAGTGTCGCTTTCTTT.

This chain uses TRBV6-5 with TRBJ2-1; D remains unclear. V dropped 5 bases and J dropped 5 bases, with 10 bases sitting between them. The CDR3 has 13 amino acids. CDR1 is MNHEY and CDR2 is SVGAGI in the germline V gene. CDR3 region: CASSTRMNNEQFF. In DNA form, the CDR3 reads TGTGCCAGCAGTACCCGTATGAACAATGAGCAGTTCTTC.

V and J are TRBV27 and TRBJ1-1; weak D call: TRBD1 (5 bases). From germline, CDR1 is MNHEY and CDR2 SMNVEV (reference sequence). Trimming stripped 2 bases from V and 12 bases from J, with 16 bases between. The CDR3 is 13 residues long. DNA of the CDR3: TGTGCCAGCAGTTTAGCCCTGGGCAGGGAACCTTTCTTT. Translating it yields CASSLALGREPFF.